Listed here is a single T cell receptor beta chain. This clone has only a few counts. Which antigen it targets is not known. Base qualities are not at hand, and no much larger clone is one base apart. CDR1 and CDR2 (SGHKS, YYEKEE) derive from the germline V gene (reference sequence). Ends trimmed: V by 0 bases, J by 2 bases; bases unmatched to a gene: 5. The CDR3 spans 16 residues, from the cysteine through the phenylalanine. Just CDR3 DNA is preserved here, 48 bases in frame from base 1. The sample's time point, from its label and the paper: week 5, during vaccination. Each vaccine dose, consisting of 300 ug of a 20-mer mutant IDH1 peptide in Montanide, was administered subcutaneously with topical imiquimod. All donors had newly diagnosed IDH1-mutant astrocytomas of WHO grade 3 or 4 that showed loss of nuclear ATRX. The samples were drawn from NOA16, a multicentre, single-arm, open-label phase I trial in Germany that tested a mutant IDH1 peptide vaccine in humans for the first time. Genomic DNA for TCRB sequencing was extracted from EDTA blood using the DNeasy Blood and Tissue Kit.

The data derive from a study of a mutant IDH1 vaccine in newly diagnosed glioma (dated by TCRdb to 2020 to 2023). Broadly, across the study: Eight vaccinations were administered to patients in weeks 1, 3, 5, 7, 11, 15, 19 and 23, corresponding to visits V03 through V10. Longitudinal TCRB deep sequencing was done for 25 treated patients, wherever samples were available for exploratory analyses. Of the roughly 32 treated patients, 62.5% were male and around 38% were female, and a mean age of around 40 years was recorded. Before enrollment, most patients had been given radiochemotherapy with temozolomide as standard therapy, while the rest had received either radiotherapy alone or temozolomide alone. Six visits were used for peripheral blood collection: V03 (baseline), V05, V07, V10, V12 and V13. Vaccination started 4-6 weeks after radiotherapy alone, or was given together with temozolomide cycles in the groups whose treatment included chemotherapy.

Libraries were constructed by the immunoSEQ multiplex PCR assay. The hsTCRB Kit was used according to the manufacturer's protocol to amplify rearranged TCR beta chain sequences. An Illumina MiSeq was used to sequence the TCRB libraries. Turning to the authors' computational methods: The proprietary platform of the kit vendor was used for demultiplexing, trimming and gene mapping. The table was pulled from immuneACCESS by TCRdb, which kept in-frame rearrangements only. Such tables lose some clones; where checked, under half of the loss comes from unresolved V genes, and the rest has no known cause. The DNA was the basis for D and trimming; V, J and clone size are from that table. The sample profile shows about 26,000 clones; approximately 80% of them were found once. The ten largest make up roughly 6.6% of the sample. General study outcomes and caveats: Across multiple MHC alleles, vaccine-induced immune responses were seen in just over 90% of patients. Pseudoprogression seemed to be unrelated to changes in the top peripheral T cell clonotypes found by TCRB sequencing. The authors noted that analyses of patient blood samples could not be reproduced because of sample limitations. Selection of PBMC samples for TCRB deep sequencing was based on availability.

The TCR originated in a man between 35 and 55 years old with glioma. Some clones in this sample may be carry-over from other donors' samples. Here the chain combines TRBV5-5 and TRBJ2-1, with TRBD2 matching 7 junction bases. This material consisted of PBMCs, taken from a glioma patient whose treatment included an IDH1 peptide vaccine. The encoded CDR3 is CASSLVGLNPYNEQFF. The nucleotide sequence is given as TGTGCCAGCAGCTTGGTGGGACTAAATCCCTACAATGAGCAGTTCTTC.